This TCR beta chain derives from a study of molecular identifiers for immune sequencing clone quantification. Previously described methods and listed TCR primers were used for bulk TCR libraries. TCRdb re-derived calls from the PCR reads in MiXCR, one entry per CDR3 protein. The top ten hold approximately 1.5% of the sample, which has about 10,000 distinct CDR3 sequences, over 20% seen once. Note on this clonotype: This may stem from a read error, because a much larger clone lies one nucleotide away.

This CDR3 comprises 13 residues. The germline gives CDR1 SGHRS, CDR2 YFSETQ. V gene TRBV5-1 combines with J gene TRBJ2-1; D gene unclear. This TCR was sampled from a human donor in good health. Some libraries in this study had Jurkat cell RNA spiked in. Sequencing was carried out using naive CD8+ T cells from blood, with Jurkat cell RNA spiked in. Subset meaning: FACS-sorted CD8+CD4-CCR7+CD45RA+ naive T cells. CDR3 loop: CASSGMSYNGQFF. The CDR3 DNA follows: TGCGCCAGCAGCGGGATGTCCTACAATGGGCAGTTCTTC.